The 25 T cell receptor beta chains listed next were all sequenced from one sample in a study of blood T cells in healthy people across ages. Primed by a sample-barcoded 5' primer and a J-beta primer mix, a second PCR proceeded for roughly 6 to 12 cycles. A single record per CDR3 protein comes from TCRdb applying MiXCR to the 5' RACE reads. Among hundreds of thousands of distinct CDR3 sequences listed, about 43% were seen once. Sequenced input: blood. These receptors all stem from an elderly man in good health.

At least ten counts were recorded for this clonotype. The chain has TRBV27 and TRBJ2-1; 9 positions match TRBD2. CDR1 is MNHEY, CDR2 SMNVEV, per germline (reference sequence). This CDR3 has 13 residues. Losses at the gene ends were 7 bases for V and 5 bases for J; bases not matched to a gene: 3. The CDR3 DNA reads as TGTGCCAGCAAGGTAGCGGGGGACAATGAGCAGTTCTTC. Its translation is CASKVAGDNEQFF.

The J gene is TRBJ2-3, the V gene TRBV20-1; no clear D gene. Germline CDR1 reads DFQATT; CDR2 reads SNEGSKA (reference sequence). The V end was cut by 5 bases, the J end by 4 bases, with 16 bases between. The CDR3 has 14 amino acids. The CDR3 loop reads CSASDPSVPDTQYF. CDR3 nucleotide sequence: TGCAGTGCTTCGGACCCGTCGGTCCCAGATACGCAGTATTTT.

This chain uses TRBV29-1 with TRBJ2-5, with a possible D match to TRBD2 (5 bases). The CDR3 has 16 residues. Germline values: CDR1 SQVTM, CDR2 ANQGSEA. The V and J ends lost 7 bases and 5 bases respectively, with 26 bases between them. The CDR3 sequence is CSAIEGSLKVDETQYF. CDR3 coding DNA: TGCAGCGCGATTGAAGGGAGTTTGAAAGTTGACGAGACCCAGTACTTC.

Only a few counts were recorded for this clonotype. V is TRBV7-2 and J is TRBJ2-5, with D perhaps TRBD2 (6 bases). CDR3 length: 13 amino acids. CDR1 and CDR2 from the germline V gene are SGHTA and FQGNSA. V was cut by 1 base and J by 11 bases, with 14 bases left in between. The CDR3 here is CASSLDRTGEQYF. CDR3 bases: TGTGCCAGCAGCTTAGACAGGACGGGAGAGCAGTACTTC.

With respect to this clonotype: One end of the junction is discordant with germline, which a read error may explain. The chain is built from TRBV11-2 and TRBJ1-4; 8 bases agree with TRBD1. This CDR3 spans 17 amino acids. Germline V gives CDR1 SGHAT, CDR2 FQNNGV. In DNA form, the CDR3 reads TGTGCCAGCAGCCTAGACAGGGGACGAGCAACTAATGAAAAACTGTTTTTT. Its protein product is CASSLDRGRATNEKLFF.

The chain couples TRBV7-2 to TRBJ1-3, with D possibly matching TRBD1 (5 bases). Germline V lookup: CDR1 SGHTA, CDR2 FQGNSA. The CDR3 has 15 residues. The V gene lost 2 bases and the J gene lost 4 bases, with 12 bases spanning the gap. This CDR3 is CASSLQVGDGNTIYF. The CDR3 coding sequence is TGTGCCAGCAGCTTACAAGTAGGGGACGGAAACACCATATATTTT.

The genes are TRBV20-1 and TRBJ2-2; D is undetermined. The CDR3 has 13 amino acids. CDR1 DFQATT and CDR2 SNEGSKA come from the germline V gene (reference sequence). Trimming removed 4 bases at V and 8 bases at J, with 14 bases between. The CDR3 loop reads CSATESRPGELFF. CDR3 bases: TGCAGTGCTACCGAGTCTAGACCGGGGGAGCTGTTTTTT.

This clonotype has a count of ten or more. CDR3 nucleotide sequence: TGCAGTGCTAGAGATGGACAGGGGGCGTTCAATGAGCAGTTCTTC. Protein sequence: CSARDGQGAFNEQFF. The V gene is TRBV20-1, the J gene TRBJ2-1; 11 positions agree with TRBD1. Per the germline V gene, CDR1 is DFQATT and CDR2 is SNEGSKA (reference sequence). CDR3 length equals 15 residues. V lost 0 bases and J lost 6; bases outside the gene matches: 4.

Only a few counts were recorded for this clonotype. This chain joins TRBV12-3 or TRBV12-4 and TRBJ2-3; maybe TRBD1 (6 bases). The CDR3 sequence is 14 residues long. V shed 4 bases and J shed 2 bases, with 10 bases lying between them. The CDR3 reads CASSSDRITDTQYF. Here the CDR3 DNA reads TGTGCCAGCAGTTCGGACAGAATCACAGATACGCAGTATTTT.

The chain combines TRBV6-2 or TRBV6-3 with TRBJ1-5, with D uncertain. Germline-derived CDR1 and CDR2 are MNHEY and SVGEGT. Trimming took off 2 bases at V and 4 bases at J, with 6 bases between the two ends. This CDR3 is built from 13 residues. The CDR3 spells CASSYRKNQPQHF. The CDR3 DNA is TGTGCCAGCAGTTACCGGAAAAATCAGCCCCAGCATTTT.

This clonotype showed up many times. The CDR3 sequence: CASSPQTTSLGYTF. For the CDR3, the DNA is TGTGCCAGTAGTCCCCAGACAACTAGCCTTGGCTACACCTTC. V gene TRBV19 combines with J gene TRBJ1-2; D gene unclear. Germline CDR1 and CDR2: LNHDA and SQIVND (reference sequence). The CDR3 has 14 amino acids. V was pared by 5 bases and J by 7 bases, with 17 bases between.

This clonotype showed up just a few times. The CDR3 region is CASSQGQQGKETQYF. In DNA, the CDR3 is TGTGCCAGCAGCCAAGGACAACAGGGGAAGGAGACCCAGTACTTC. The chain has TRBV3-1 and TRBJ2-5; 7 bases agree with TRBD1. CDR1 is LGHDT, CDR2 YNNKEL, per germline (reference sequence). This CDR3 has 15 amino acids. V lost 1 base to trimming and J lost 5 bases; unmatched junction nucleotides: 7.

This chain connects TRBV5-5 to TRBJ1-4; 7 nucleotides line up with TRBD1. J lost 7 bases, V lost 3 bases, and 18 bases had no gene match. The CDR3 covers 18 residues. Germline V gene data show CDR1 as SGHKS and CDR2 as YYEKEE (reference sequence). The CDR3 reads CASSSTGSRVGVGEKLFF. CDR3 coding DNA: TGTGCCAGCAGCTCGACAGGGTCTCGCGTAGGAGTAGGTGAAAAACTGTTTTTT. The whole variable domain, remainder taken from reference TRBV5-5 and TRBJ1-4, is DAGVTQSPTHLIKTRGQQVTLRCSPISGHKSVSWYQQVLGQGPQFIFQYYEKEERGRGNFPDRFSARQFPNYSSELNVNALLLGDSALYLCASSSTGSRVGVGEKLFFGSGTQLSVL.

This clonotype has ten or more counts. This chain links TRBV6-2 or TRBV6-3 with TRBJ1-5; 8 bases are shared with TRBD1. V was clipped by 7 bases and J by 6 bases; unmatched bases: 8. The length of the CDR3 is 14 residues. Per the germline V gene, CDR1 is MNHEY and CDR2 is SVGEGT. CDR3 DNA sequence: TGTGCCAGCACTCGGGACAGGATGGGTCAGCCCCAGCATTTT. This sequence encodes CASTRDRMGQPQHF.

This clonotype was found a few times. The chain is built from TRBV5-1 and TRBJ2-1, with D possibly TRBD2 on 6 matching bases. Germline lookup yields CDR1 SGHRS and CDR2 YFSETQ. The CDR3 totals 16 residues. V was trimmed by 0 bases and J by 7 bases, leaving 17 bases between them. The CDR3: CASSLDRGTGGNEQFF. DNA of the CDR3: TGCGCCAGCAGCTTGGATCGCGGGACCGGGGGTAATGAGCAGTTCTTC.

The genes are TRBV5-1 and TRBJ2-3, with 10 nucleotides matching TRBD1. Germline V gene lookup returns CDR1 SGHRS and CDR2 YFSETQ. The J segment lost 2 bases and the V segment lost 7 bases, leaving 13 bases of the junction unmatched. The CDR3 totals 17 residues. CDR3 in amino acids: CASLPGQGTKITDTQYF. The CDR3 DNA reads as TGCGCCAGCTTACCGGGACAGGGGACGAAGATCACAGATACGCAGTATTTT. The entire variable domain, with the rest obtained from reference TRBV5-1 and TRBJ2-3, is as follows: KAGVTQTPRYLIKTRGQQVTLSCSPISGHRSVSWYQQTPGQGLQFLFEYFSETQRNKGNFPGRFSGRQFSNSRSEMNVSTLELGDSALYLCASLPGQGTKITDTQYFGPGTRLTVL.

This clonotype was found a few times. V usage is TRBV6-2 or TRBV6-3 and J usage is TRBJ1-2; the D gene is possibly TRBD1 (6 bases). Trimming left V 7 bases short and J 0 bases short, with 15 bases between. Germline CDR1 and CDR2: MNHEY and SVGEGT. This CDR3 has 15 amino acids. The CDR3 region is CASIPGTRANYGYTF. In nucleotides, the CDR3 is TGTGCCAGCATCCCCGGGACACGAGCTAACTATGGCTACACCTTC.

The rearrangement joins TRBV4-3 to TRBJ2-7; 7 nucleotides line up with TRBD2. The V gene's germline CDR1 is LGHNA and CDR2 YSLEER. CDR3 length: 13 amino acids. After removal of 1 base from V and 6 bases from J, the junction contained 3 bases not matched to a gene. The CDR3 DNA reads as TGCGCCAGCAGCCAAGCGGGAGGCGGCGAGCAGTACTTC. Translation: CASSQAGGGEQYF.

The chain joins TRBV7-3 to TRBJ2-7; TRBD1 is a possible D gene (5 bases). Trimming shortened V by 5 bases and J by 5 bases, and 13 bases separated the two germline ends. Germline V CDR1 and CDR2: SGHTA, FQGTGA. The CDR3 runs to 13 residues. The CDR3 nucleotides are TGTGCCAGCAGCCTCGGAAGGGGCAACGAGCAGTACTTC. Protein: CASSLGRGNEQYF.

This chain uses TRBV6-2 or TRBV6-3 with TRBJ1-2; no definite D call. This CDR3 comprises 12 residues. The V gene's germline CDR1 is MNHEY and CDR2 SVGEGT. The ends were cut back, 2 bases at V and 7 bases at J, with 8 bases in the middle. CDR3 amino acids: CASSYEISGYTF. For the CDR3, the DNA is TGTGCCAGCAGTTACGAGATTTCTGGCTACACCTTC.

In this sample, this clonotype turned up a few times. The chain has TRBV20-1 and TRBJ1-2; D might be TRBD1 (5 bases). The CDR3 spans 17 residues. The V and J ends lost 6 bases and 0 bases respectively, with 23 bases between them. The germline gives CDR1 DFQATT, CDR2 SNEGSKA (reference sequence). In nucleotides, the CDR3 is TGCAGTGCGCCCCAGATATTCGGGGACTTTGCTAACTATGGCTACACCTTC. Protein sequence: CSAPQIFGDFANYGYTF.

V usage is TRBV11-3 and J usage is TRBJ1-1; D unresolved. V was clipped by 3 bases and J by 5 bases, with 7 bases between them. The CDR3 contains 12 residues. Per the germline V gene, CDR1 is SGHNT and CDR2 is YENEEA. The DNA for the CDR3 is TGTGCCAGCAGCTTGTACGGGACTGAAGCTTTCTTT. It yields the protein CASSLYGTEAFF.

A note on this clonotype: This sequence may be a read error, since a much larger clone differs from it by one base. The chain is built from TRBV4-1 and TRBJ2-3; D remains ambiguous. The CDR3 spans 17 residues. Germline-derived CDR1 and CDR2 are MGHRA and YSYEKL. V shed 0 bases and J shed 2 bases, with 15 bases lying between them. In DNA form, the CDR3 reads TGCGCCAGCAGCCAAGATCGCGACACCTTCTCCACAGATACGCAGTATTTT. It translates to CASSQDRDTFSTDTQYF.

This clonotype was counted ten times or more. The CDR3, as DNA: TGCGCCAGCAGCTTTGGGCTAGCGGACACCTACGAGCAGTACTTC. It encodes CASSFGLADTYEQYF. The J gene is TRBJ2-7, the V gene TRBV4-3, with TRBD2 matching over 7 bases. This CDR3 contains 15 residues. The V segment lost 5 bases and the J segment 2 bases; nucleotides outside the gene matches: 9. Germline V gene data show CDR1 as LGHNA and CDR2 as YSLEER.

There are a few counts of this clonotype. The genes are TRBV3-1 and TRBJ2-5; the match to TRBD1 covers 7 bases. The CDR3 runs to 14 residues. Losses at the gene ends were 4 bases for V and 5 bases for J; bases not matched to a gene: 7. Per germline, CDR1 LGHDT and CDR2 YNNKEL (reference sequence). In DNA form, the CDR3 reads TGTGCCAGCAGCCTCGCTCTGGGACAGGAGACCCAGTACTTC. Its protein is CASSLALGQETQYF.